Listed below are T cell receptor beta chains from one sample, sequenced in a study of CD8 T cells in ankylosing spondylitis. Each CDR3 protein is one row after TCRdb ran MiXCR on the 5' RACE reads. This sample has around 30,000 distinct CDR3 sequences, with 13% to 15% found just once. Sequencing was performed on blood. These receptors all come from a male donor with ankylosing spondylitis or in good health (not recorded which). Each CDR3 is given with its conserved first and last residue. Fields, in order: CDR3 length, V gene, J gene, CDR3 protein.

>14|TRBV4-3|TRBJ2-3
CASSQDRATDTQYF
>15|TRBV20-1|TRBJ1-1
CSASGFVGVSTEAFF
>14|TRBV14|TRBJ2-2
CASSQDLPTGELFF
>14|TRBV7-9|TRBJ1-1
CASSAVLMNTEAFF
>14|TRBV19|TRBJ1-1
CASRKSGPNTEAFF
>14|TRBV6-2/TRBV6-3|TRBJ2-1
CASSWTSAYNEQFF
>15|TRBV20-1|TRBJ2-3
CSASILGRHGDTQYF
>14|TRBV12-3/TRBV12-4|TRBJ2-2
CASSLDGRFGELFF
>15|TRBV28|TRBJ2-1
CASSFYSDSSNEQFF
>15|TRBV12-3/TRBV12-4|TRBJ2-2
CASTLAGGATGELFF
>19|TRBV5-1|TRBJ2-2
CASSPYGRAGNGITGELFF
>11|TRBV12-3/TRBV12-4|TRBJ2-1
CASSVNNEQFF
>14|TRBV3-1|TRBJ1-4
CASSQGRGNEKLFF
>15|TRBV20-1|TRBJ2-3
CSARDVAGAGNTQYF
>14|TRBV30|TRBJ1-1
CAWSRQTPNTEAFF
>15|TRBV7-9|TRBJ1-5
CASSLGPFVGQPQHF
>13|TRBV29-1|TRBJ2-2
CSVLRRNTGELFF
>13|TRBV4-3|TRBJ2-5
CASSQEGSETQYF
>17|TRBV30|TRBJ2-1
CAWMAKAAGRSYNEQFF
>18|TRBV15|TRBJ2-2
CATSRGTAGTTLGGELFF
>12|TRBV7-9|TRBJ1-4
CASSPELEKLFF
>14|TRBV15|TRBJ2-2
CATGLGGSTGELFF
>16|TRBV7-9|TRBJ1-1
CASSHSRGPLGTEAFF
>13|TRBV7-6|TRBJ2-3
CASSMRLADTQYF
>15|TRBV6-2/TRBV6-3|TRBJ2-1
CAQFYPGQIYNEQFF
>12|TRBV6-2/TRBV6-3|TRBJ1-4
CASQDRYEELFF
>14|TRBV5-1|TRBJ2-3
CASRLGTSTDTQYF
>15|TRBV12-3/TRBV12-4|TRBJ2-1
CASSISMGAYNEQFF
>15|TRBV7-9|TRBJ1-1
CASSSDSFLNTEAFF
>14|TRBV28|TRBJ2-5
CASSLQGRKETQYF
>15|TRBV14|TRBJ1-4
CASSDLTGTYEKLFF
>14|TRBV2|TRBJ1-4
CASSETGGNEKLFF
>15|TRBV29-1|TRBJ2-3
CSVEEVAGGPDTQYF
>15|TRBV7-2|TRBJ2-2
CASSLLGAYNGELFF
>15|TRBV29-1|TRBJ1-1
CSVQGGIGPPLEAFF
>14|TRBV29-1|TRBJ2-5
CSVVLQGNQETQYF
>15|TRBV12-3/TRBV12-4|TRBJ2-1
CASSLGLAGTNEQFF
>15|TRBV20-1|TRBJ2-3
CSADSPRGGTDTQYF
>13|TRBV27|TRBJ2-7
CASSRVASAEQYF
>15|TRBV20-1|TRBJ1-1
CSARVGGIIVTEAFF
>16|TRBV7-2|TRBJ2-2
CASSPEGLADTGELFF
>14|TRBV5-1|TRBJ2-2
CASSLLRQAGELFF
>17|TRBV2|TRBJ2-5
CASSEWPSGVYQETQYF
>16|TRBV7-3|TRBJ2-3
CASSDKLAGSTDTQYF
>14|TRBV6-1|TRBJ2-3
CASSYGLEADTQYF
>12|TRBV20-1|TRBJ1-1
CSATGSREKAFF
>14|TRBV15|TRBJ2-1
CATSRDPAQDEQFF
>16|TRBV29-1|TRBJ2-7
CSVPGPQGVPWDEQYF
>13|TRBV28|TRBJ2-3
CASRPSSTDTQYF
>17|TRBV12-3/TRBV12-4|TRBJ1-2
CASTTSLGDTVNYGYTF
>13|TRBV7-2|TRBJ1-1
CASSLVVRGEAFF
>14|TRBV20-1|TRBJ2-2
CSVRRRTNTGELFF
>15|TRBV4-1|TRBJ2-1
CASSQVLGLPNEQFF